Below, 32 T cell receptor beta chains from the same sample are listed, as sequenced in a study of T cell responses to AZD1222 COVID-19 vaccine. Using immunoSEQ multiplex PCR, the repertoire was profiled, and TCRdb retains in-frame clones only, with some absent. The sample shows some 150,000 clones, approximately 89% of them seen only once. Here the sequenced sample was peripheral blood, taken on day 0 of MenACWY control vaccination. Source of these receptors: an adult in good health.

The chain combines TRBV4-1 with TRBJ2-5; 12 bases are shared with TRBD1. This CDR3 spans 22 amino acids. Trimming took 2 bases from V and 5 from J; bases not matched to a gene: 24. The germline V gene encodes CDR1 MGHRA and CDR2 YSYEKL. CDR3 loop: CASSQHILRMVPEGTGGETQYF. As DNA, the CDR3 is TGCGCCAGCAGCCAACACATCCTCAGGATGGTCCCCGAGGGGACAGGGGGCGAGACCCAGTACTTC.

This chain connects TRBV4-3 to TRBJ2-7; 10 nucleotides agree with TRBD2. The CDR3 runs to 14 residues. Germline V gives CDR1 LGHNA, CDR2 YSLEER. Trimming removed 4 bases from V and 5 bases from J; junction bases left unmatched: 5. This chain's CDR3 is CASSLGAGGDEQYF. CDR3 in DNA: TGCGCCAGCAGCCTAGGAGCGGGGGGGGACGAGCAGTACTTC.

Worth noting for this clone: One junction end disagrees with the germline gene, perhaps due to a read error. Other nucleotide sequences from this sample produce the same CDR3. V gene TRBV10-3 combines with J gene TRBJ1-2; D possibly corresponds to TRBD1 (6 bases). CDR3 length: 15 amino acids. The germline V gene has CDR1 ENHRY and CDR2 SYGVKD. The CDR3 sequence is CAISEGARGGYGYTF. As DNA, the CDR3 is TGTGCCATCAGTGAGGGGGCCAGGGGTGGATATGGCTACACTTTC.

The chain links TRBV19 to TRBJ2-4; D possibly matches TRBD1 or TRBD2 (6 bases each). V lost 1 base and J 1 base, leaving 8 bases between the germline ends. The CDR3 sequence is 15 residues long. Germline V lookup: CDR1 LNHDA, CDR2 SQIVND (reference sequence). CDR3 residues: CASSIGGAAKNIQYF. DNA for the CDR3: TGTGCCAGTAGTATAGGGGGGGCGGCCAAAAACATTCAGTACTTC.

V gene TRBV4-1 combines with J gene TRBJ2-1; 11 nucleotides match TRBD2. V trimming: 0 bases; J trimming: 9 bases; junction bases outside the gene matches: 7. This CDR3 is 16 amino acids long. Germline V gene sequence: CDR1 MGHRA, CDR2 YSYEKL. CDR3 loop: CASSQERSGGAGEQFF. CDR3 DNA: TGCGCCAGCAGCCAAGAGCGTAGCGGGGGGGCCGGTGAGCAGTTCTTC.

V gene TRBV13 combines with J gene TRBJ2-3, with D uncertain. There are 12 residues in the CDR3. V lost 5 bases and J 5 bases, leaving 8 bases between the germline ends. The germline V gene encodes CDR1 PRHDT and CDR2 FYEKMQ (reference sequence). The CDR3 region has the DNA TGTGCCAGCAGCCTTCATGGAGATACGCAGTATTTT. This encodes CASSLHGDTQYF. Using reference TRBV13 and TRBJ2-3 for the parts outside the CDR3, the full variable domain is AAGVIQSPRHLIKEKRETATLKCYPIPRHDTVYWYQQGPGQDPQFLISFYEKMQSDKGSIPDRFSAQQFSDYHSELNMSSLELGDSALYFCASSLHGDTQYFGPGTRLTVL.

The genes are TRBV19 and TRBJ1-1; 7 bases match TRBD1. The trim removed 3 bases at V and 4 bases at J, leaving 5 bases unmatched. The CDR3 has 14 residues. Germline V gene data show CDR1 as LNHDA and CDR2 as SQIVND (reference sequence). CDR3 in DNA: TGTGCCAGTAGTATGGACAGGTACGGCACTGAAGCTTTCTTT. It is translated as CASSMDRYGTEAFF.

Written as DNA, the CDR3 is TGCGCCAGCAGCCGGACCGGACAGGTTACGAATGAAAAACTGTTTTTT. Protein: CASSRTGQVTNEKLFF. This chain links TRBV4-3 with TRBJ1-4, with 7 bases that match TRBD1. The V gene's germline CDR1 is LGHNA and CDR2 YSLEER. The V segment lost 4 bases and the J segment 5 bases; nucleotides outside the gene matches: 10. The CDR3 length is 16 residues.

J is TRBJ2-7 and V is TRBV19; perhaps D is TRBD1 or TRBD2 (5 bases each). This CDR3 spans 15 amino acids. V was pared by 2 bases and J by 6 bases, with 17 bases between. Germline V gene data show CDR1 as LNHDA and CDR2 as SQIVND (reference sequence). This CDR3 is CASSIKLGVSVEQYF. The CDR3 DNA is TGTGCCAGTAGTATAAAATTGGGGGTCTCGGTCGAGCAGTACTTC.

The chain couples TRBV7-9 to TRBJ1-1; 7 nucleotides align to TRBD1. Germline trimming cut 8 bases from V and 4 bases from J; bases unmatched to any gene: 16. The CDR3 contains 16 residues. Germline lookup yields CDR1 SEHNR and CDR2 FQNEAQ (reference sequence). The CDR3 DNA reads TGTGCCAGCTTGGGACGGACAGGAAGGGGGTCCACTGAAGCTTTCTTT. The encoded protein is CASLGRTGRGSTEAFF.

This clone was observed once. This chain links TRBV7-9 with TRBJ1-6; TRBD1 agrees at 10 bases. Germline V gene lookup returns CDR1 SEHNR and CDR2 FQNEAQ (reference sequence). V shed 1 base, J shed 10 bases, and the junction held 7 bases outside the gene matches. CDR3 length equals 16 residues. CDR3 nucleotide sequence: TGTGCCAGCAGCTTAGGGGGACAGGGGTGGAAATCACCCCTCCACTTT. It is translated as CASSLGGQGWKSPLHF.

The chain combines TRBV4-2 with TRBJ1-2; D perhaps matches TRBD1 (6 bases). CDR3 length: 15 residues. Germline V gene lookup returns CDR1 LGHNA and CDR2 YNFKEQ. V was pared by 0 bases and J by 8 bases, with 16 bases between. CDR3 nucleotide sequence: TGTGCCAGCAGCCAAGAATTTAGAGGGGGTAAGGGCTACACCTTC. Translating it yields CASSQEFRGGKGYTF.

CDR3 loop: CASSPRGTSPLSEQFF. In DNA, the CDR3 is TGTGCCAGCAGCCCCCGAGGGACTAGCCCTCTTTCGGAGCAGTTCTTC. The rearrangement uses TRBV3-1 (or the pseudogene TRBV3-2) and TRBJ2-1, with 9 bases lining up with TRBD2. This CDR3 region has 16 residues. The trim removed 4 bases at V and 10 bases at J, leaving 14 bases unmatched. CDR1 LGHDT and CDR2 YNNKEL come from the germline V gene (reference sequence).

This clone has just one count. This rearrangement joins TRBV14 to TRBJ1-1; D is undetermined. The CDR3 runs to 13 residues. V dropped 6 bases and J dropped 4 bases, with 12 bases sitting between them. CDR1 is SGHDN and CDR2 is FVKESK in the germline V gene. This CDR3 is CASRLSWATEAFF. In nucleotides, the CDR3 is TGTGCCAGCAGACTAAGTTGGGCCACTGAAGCTTTCTTT.

The rearrangement joins TRBV5-6 to TRBJ2-7, with 7 bases identical to TRBD1. This CDR3 has 14 amino acids. The junction had 9 bases not matched to a gene; V was cut back by 4 bases and J by 5 bases. Germline V gives CDR1 SGHDT, CDR2 YYEEEE. The CDR3 DNA is TGTGCCAGCAGCCTACAGGGGCTGACCCACGAGCAGTACTTC. Translating it yields CASSLQGLTHEQYF.

As regards this clone: This sample also contains other DNA sequences that code for the same CDR3. The CDR3, as DNA: TGCGCCAGCAGCTTTGGCGGGACGAACACCGGGGAGCTGTTTTTT. Its protein product is CASSFGGTNTGELFF. J is TRBJ2-2 and V is TRBV5-1, with D maybe TRBD2 (6 bases). The CDR3 has 15 amino acids. CDR1 and CDR2 (germline): SGHRS, YFSETQ. The V gene lost 2 bases and the J gene lost 0 bases, with 8 bases spanning the gap.

V usage is TRBV9 and J usage is TRBJ1-6; D unclear. The CDR3 sequence is 12 residues long. Trimming took 3 bases from V and 5 from J, leaving 3 bases between them. Germline loops: CDR1 SGDLS, CDR2 YYNGEE. CDR3 bases: TGTGCCAGCAGCGCAGATAATTCACCCCTCCACTTT. Translation gives CASSADNSPLHF.

The CDR3 DNA reads TGTGCCAGCAGCTTAGGCGGGAGTTCCAGGGAAAAACTGTTTTTT. Protein product: CASSLGGSSREKLFF. The rearrangement joins TRBV7-2 to TRBJ1-4; D remains unclear. V was cut by 1 base and J by 8 bases, with 14 bases left in between. CDR3 length: 15 amino acids. Germline loops: CDR1 SGHTA, CDR2 FQGNSA.

CDR3 region: CASSVAPGGDEQFF. The CDR3 region has the DNA TGTGCCAGCAGCGTAGCCCCGGGGGGCGATGAGCAGTTCTTC. The chain combines TRBV9 with TRBJ2-1, with TRBD2 as a possible D gene (7 bases). This CDR3 is built from 14 residues. From germline, CDR1 is SGDLS and CDR2 YYNGEE. Trimming took off 0 bases at V and 8 bases at J, with 12 bases between the two ends.

This sequence joins TRBV7-2 and TRBJ1-4; D uncertain. The ends were cut back, 2 bases at V and 0 bases at J, with 7 bases in the middle. This CDR3 has 15 amino acids. CDR1 and CDR2 (germline): SGHTA, FQGNSA. CDR3 DNA sequence: TGTGCCAGCAGCTTAAAGGTCTCAACTAATGAAAAACTGTTTTTT. It encodes CASSLKVSTNEKLFF.

The chain recombines TRBV12-3 or TRBV12-4 with TRBJ2-7; D call uncertain. Between the trimmed V and J ends, which lost 7 bases and 6 bases, there was a span of 16 bases. The CDR3 covers 13 residues. The CDR3 sequence: CASKPDLDGEQYF. The CDR3, as DNA: TGTGCCAGCAAACCGGACCTGGACGGCGAGCAGTACTTC.

The CDR3 nucleotides read TGTGCCAGCAGCTTAGACAAGAGCACAGATACGCAGTATTTT. Amino acids: CASSLDKSTDTQYF. The chain employs TRBV7-9 and TRBJ2-3; D not certain. Germline-derived CDR1 and CDR2 are SEHNR and FQNEAQ (reference sequence). V gave up 1 base and J gave up 0 bases, with 5 bases separating them. This CDR3 comprises 14 residues.

The chain carries TRBV5-4 and TRBJ2-6; D gene uncertain. Germline CDR1 reads SGHNT; CDR2 reads YYREEE (reference sequence). V was shortened by 3 bases and J by 5 bases, with 12 bases between the two germline ends. The CDR3 sequence is 15 residues long. CDR3 sequence (DNA): TGTGCCAGCAGCTCGGAGCAGTCTAGGGCCAACGTCCTGACTTTC. Protein: CASSSEQSRANVLTF.

The V gene is TRBV5-1, the J gene TRBJ2-2; possibly TRBD2 for D (5 bases). Germline lookup yields CDR1 SGHRS and CDR2 YFSETQ. This CDR3 is built from 15 residues. With 2 bases removed from V and 3 bases from J, the gap between germline ends came to 11 bases. The CDR3 DNA reads TGCGCCAGCAGCTTTTTCCGGGATCACACCGGGGAGCTGTTTTTT. Residues: CASSFFRDHTGELFF.

The chain carries TRBV18 and TRBJ1-3; 7 positions match TRBD1. V was clipped by 5 bases and J by 0 bases; unmatched bases: 4. The CDR3 is 15 residues long. CDR1 is KGHSH, CDR2 LQKENI, per germline. CDR3 bases: TGTGCCAGCTCAACGGGGACAGTCTCTGGAAACACCATATATTTT. It translates to CASSTGTVSGNTIYF.

This rearrangement joins TRBV5-5 to TRBJ2-7; D not certain. V lost 4 bases, J lost 6 bases, and 14 bases lay in between. This CDR3 comprises 13 residues. Germline assignment: CDR1 SGHKS and CDR2 YYEKEE (reference sequence). CDR3 protein: CASSPITVGEQYF. For the CDR3, the DNA is TGTGCCAGCAGCCCCATAACCGTGGGCGAGCAGTACTTC.

The rearrangement uses TRBV2 and TRBJ2-1; 12 bases align to TRBD2. With V trimmed by 6 bases and J by 7 bases, 4 bases remained unmatched. This CDR3 is 14 amino acids long. Germline V gives CDR1 SNHLY, CDR2 FYNNEI. Here the CDR3 reads CASSRTSGVNEQFF. The CDR3 nucleotides are TGTGCCAGCAGCCGGACTAGCGGGGTGAATGAGCAGTTCTTC.

The rearrangement uses TRBV12-3 or TRBV12-4 and TRBJ2-7, with D possibly TRBD2 on 5 matching bases. Trimming left V 9 bases short and J 3 bases short, with 15 bases between. The CDR3 is made up of 13 amino acids. CDR3 amino acids: CASRRGQNYEQYF. The CDR3, as DNA: TGTGCCAGTCGGCGCGGGCAAAACTACGAGCAGTACTTC.

V usage is TRBV5-6 and J usage is TRBJ2-5, with 8 bases lining up with TRBD1. This CDR3 is 13 amino acids long. V lost 3 bases and J lost 5; bases outside the gene matches: 3. Germline loops: CDR1 SGHDT, CDR2 YYEEEE. The CDR3 bases are TGTGCCAGCAGCTCCAGGGGGCGCGAGACCCAGTACTTC. It translates to CASSSRGRETQYF. Variable domain in full (rest from reference TRBV5-6 and TRBJ2-5): DAGVTQSPTHLIKTRGQQVTLRCSPKSGHDTVSWYQQALGQGPQFIFQYYEEEERQRGNFPDRFSGHQFPNYSSELNVNALLLGDSALYLCASSSRGRETQYFGPGTRLLVL.

This rearrangement joins TRBV27 to TRBJ1-1; D is perhaps TRBD1 (5 bases). The CDR3 totals 13 residues. Between the trimmed V and J ends, which lost 1 base and 8 bases, there was a span of 11 bases. Germline V gene data show CDR1 as MNHEY and CDR2 as SMNVEV (reference sequence). The CDR3 DNA reads TGTGCCAGCAGTTTATTCGGGGCCCCCGAAGCTTTCTTT. Translated, it gives CASSLFGAPEAFF.

This sequence joins TRBV5-1 and TRBJ2-5; TRBD1 aligns across 7 bases. Germline CDR1 and CDR2: SGHRS and YFSETQ. V gave up 2 bases and J gave up 5 bases; unmatched junction bases: 6. CDR3 size: 14 residues. The CDR3 region is CASSFSGGEETQYF. For the CDR3, the DNA is TGCGCCAGCAGCTTCTCAGGGGGAGAGGAGACCCAGTACTTC.

The chain recombines TRBV7-2 with TRBJ2-7; D possibly matches TRBD1 or TRBD2 (6 bases each). The CDR3 is 14 amino acids. Germline V gene sequence: CDR1 SGHTA, CDR2 FQGNSA. Trimming pared 2 bases from V and 4 bases from J, leaving 12 bases between. CDR3 amino acids: CASSLSLGGYEQYF. The CDR3 DNA sequence: TGTGCCAGCAGCTTATCCCTAGGGGGGTACGAGCAGTACTTC.